This T cell receptor (beta chain) is from a study of CD8 T cells in Susac syndrome. Random hexamers were used to reverse transcribe the RNA input (about 0.45 to 1 ug). Across 54 Vbeta and 13 Jbeta, TCR beta CDR3 was amplified with immunoSEQ multiplex PCR. Each CDR3 protein is one row after TCRdb ran MiXCR on the immunoSEQ multiplex PCR reads. Of a few hundred thousand distinct CDR3 sequences listed, about 95% are singletons. V lost 0 bases and J 5 bases, leaving 17 bases between the germline ends. The V gene's germline CDR1 is MNHNS and CDR2 SASEGT. This CDR3 comprises 17 residues. The authors carried out high-throughput sequencing of TCR beta. They applied it to CD8+ and CD4+ T cells obtained from blood. The authors negatively isolated CD8+ and CD4+ T cells and FACS-enriched TEMRA cells.

The TCR was taken from a human donor with multiple sclerosis. Material for sequencing was CD4+ T cells from PBMCs. The chain uses TRBV6-1 and TRBJ1-5; possibly TRBD1 for D (6 bases). The DNA for the CDR3 is TGTGCCAGCAGTGAAGCGGGCATCGTACAGGGAGATCAGCCCCAGCATTTT. Protein sequence: CASSEAGIVQGDQPQHF.